The text below deals with one T cell receptor (beta chain). As yet, its antigen is unknown. The CDR3 has 22 residues. Sequencing was performed with immunoSEQ multiplex PCR; in TCRdb, only in-frame clones are kept and a portion is missing. The sample has 100,000 to 150,000 clones, approximately 94% seen once. This specimen belongs to a study of cytomegalovirus exposure and HLA in healthy donors. Study-wide results and caveats: There were approximately 150 TCR beta chains listed as cytomegalovirus-associated. High sensitivity and specificity were reportedly achieved when the classifier diagnosed cytomegalovirus status.

The J gene is TRBJ1-4, the V gene TRBV21-1; TRBD1 reflects the table's D call only, with no check against the DNA. TRBV21-1 is assigned pseudogene status. Sequenced: PBMCs. The origin of this receptor is a man aged 18 to 29 in good health and CMV-seronegative. The CDR3 DNA reads as TGTGCCAGCAGCAAAGTTATACGGGACAGGGATTGTACGGCCTTAACGGATGAAAAACTGTTTTTT. Protein product: CASSKVIRDRDCTALTDEKLFF.